This T cell receptor beta chain was observed in a study of blood T cell repertoires in COVID-19. Overall study: PBMCs, B-cell-depleted T cells, or T cells were the source of the cDNA or gDNA that made up the material.

CDR3 length: 12 amino acids. Trimming at V came to 10 bases and at J to 2 bases, leaving 5 bases not matched to a gene. CDR1 and CDR2 from the germline V gene are MNHEY and SVGAGI. As originally analysed: Amplification of reference gene primers provided the estimated nucleated cell counts. Assay: immunoSEQ multiplex PCR; the TCRdb copy retains only in-frame clones and omits some. V, J and clone size are those of that table, while D and trimming were read from the DNA. The sample has fewer than 250,000 clones, about 83% seen once. This sequence joins TRBV6-5 and TRBJ2-7, with 7 bases fitting TRBD1. What was sequenced was peripheral blood. This receptor was taken from a human donor in a cohort sampled during active COVID-19. As DNA, the CDR3 is TGTGCCACCACAGGGGCACCCTACGAGCAGTACTTC. Amino acid sequence: CATTGAPYEQYF.